This TCR beta chain was sequenced in a study of a mutant IDH1 vaccine in newly diagnosed glioma. Whole-study context: V12 took place at week 35, and V13 at week 47.

The CDR3 runs 14 residues. V was shortened by 7 bases and J by 3 bases, with 15 bases between the two germline ends. The germline CDR1 and CDR2 sequences are SNHLY and FYNNEI. As for time point: week 35, safety follow-up. Doses consisted of 300 ug of mutant IDH1 20-mer peptide each, paired with topical imiquimod. Notes on this clone: The antigen is undetermined.

The method was immunoSEQ multiplex PCR; TCRdb's version includes in-frame clones alone and lacks a portion of them. The table records roughly 32,000 clones, roughly 80% of them present only once. The sequence derives from a woman under 30 with glioma. The source material was PBMCs, sampled from a glioma patient whose treatment included an IDH1 peptide vaccine. The chain links TRBV2 to TRBJ1-2, with a tentative D call TRBD1 (5 bases). CDR3 region: CASIGLLRDYGYTF. The CDR3 DNA sequence: TGTGCCAGCATTGGTCTCCTCAGGGACTATGGCTACACCTTC.